This T cell receptor (beta chain) was sequenced for a study of T cell clonotyping in hematopoietic cell transplantation. Overall study findings and caveats: Pathologically expanded recipient clonotypes increased progressively from day 30 to day 180 as diversity fell. Few recipient clonotypes overlapped donors; over 95% were de novo at given depth. No sorting was done, leaving CD4 and CD8 contributions mixed.

Produced via immunoSEQ multiplex PCR; TCRdb's table is partial and in-frame only. The profile shows fewer than 40,000 clones, approximately 88% of them singletons. Per germline, CDR1 MNHEY and CDR2 SMNVEV (reference sequence). The V gene lost 6 bases and the J gene lost 5 bases, with 20 bases spanning the gap. The CDR3 is 16 residues long. As regards this clone: The antigen is undetermined.

The V and J genes are TRBV27 and TRBJ1-3; perhaps TRBD1 as D (6 bases). Input material: peripheral blood mononuclear cells. This sequence originates from a woman in her thirties or forties in good health. Some clones in this sample may be carry-over from other donors' samples. CDR3 sequence reads: CASSPNTGDKRNTIYF. For the CDR3, the DNA is TGTGCCAGCAGCCCAAACACGGGGGACAAGAGAAACACCATATATTTT.